This T cell receptor (beta chain) appears in the sequencing data of a study of human T cells and chemical hapten exposure listed by TCRdb under 2021. With regard to the full study: For sensitization, 2% DPC in acetone was applied to a roughly 2 cm by roughly 2 cm area of upper inner arm skin. Blood samples were taken from patients before sensitization (week 0) and at 2, 6 and about 24 weeks after DPC sensitization. Peripheral blood TCR repertoire changes were tracked in vivo in alopecia patients during primary and secondary sensitization to the hapten diphenylcyclopropenone (DPC). Patch testing was done on the upper back using Finn chambers containing 0.01% DPC, and results were scored after 6 days according to International Contact Dermatitis Research Group standards. Most of the patients in the cohort were female, and the cohort covered alopecia areata with under or over 50% scalp involvement, alopecia totalis and alopecia universalis. Weekly therapeutic DPC doses were additionally applied to the scalp of patients throughout the approximately 24-week study period. Libraries were pooled for sequencing, and variation in per-sample TCR yields was attributed mainly to small differences in library volumes within the pool. Roughly 30 alopecia patients provided blood for TCR sequencing at one to four time points (pre-sensitization, 2, 6 and 24 weeks).

What the work shows at the level of the full study, not this receptor alone: DPC sensitization did not change the number of TCRs with a frequency above 1 in 1000, and there was no evidence of changes in global repertoire structure. Repeated subsampling changed both the strength of the expansion versus patch-test correlation and the threshold at which that correlation became significant. Patch test score correlated positively with the number of PT1 expanded TCRs, reaching significance at thresholds 8, 16 and 32 but not at 4. Because all patients had alopecia, a presumed autoimmune disease, the immune response of the patients might differ from that of healthy individuals. Significantly more large CDR3 similarity clusters were formed by expanded TCRs than by pre-sensitization or healthy control sets, consistent with antigen-driven responses.

The time point tag for this specimen amounts to: patch test 3, about 24 weeks after DPC sensitization. Sample treatment or condition, as interpreted from the label and publication: therapeutic diphenylcyclopropenone sensitization with weekly scalp DPC. At each patch-test visit, blood was drawn before the patch test was applied. Patients were considered eligible if aged 18 to 70, diagnosed with alopecia and deemed suitable for DPC therapy, and patients were excluded if pregnant. Total RNA was extracted from unfractionated whole blood collected in Tempus Blood RNA tubes. This clonotype occurred many times. Its antigen is unknown. No base quality values were provided; no much bigger clone lies one nucleotide off. Libraries were prepared through RACE. The instrument was a NextSeq 500. During library preparation, unique molecular identifiers were attached to individual cDNA molecules so that TCRs could be counted in a quantitative, reproducible way. Both TCR alpha and TCR beta chains were sequenced from each blood RNA sample. In the authors' own workflow: A median of around 100,000 TCRs per sample was observed, with a range of 23,224 to 690,600. The Decombinator software suite was used to annotate V, J and CDR3 in the TCR reads. To make PS versus PT1 abundance plots, every sample was subsampled to the same number of TCRs (28,000). TCRs were defined as expanded if absent before sensitization and observed at least eight times at the 2-week time point. The public sequencing data were trimmed at Q25 with fastp and processed into clonotypes with MiXCR by TCRdb, which kept only in-frame beta chains. Records with the same CDR3 protein are collapsed into one entry carrying the most frequent genes and DNA. TCRdb assigned the V and J calls; the authors' analysis was not used. This sample has about 82,000 distinct CDR3 sequences in its table, and approximately 12% of those were observed once. Roughly 6% of the sample comes from the top ten.

V drops 4 bases and J drops 11 bases, leaving 20 bases in between. Sequences GTSNPN (CDR1) and SVGIG (CDR2) are obtained from the germline V gene (reference sequence). The CDR3 runs 13 amino acids, cysteine and phenylalanine included. The kept DNA is CDR3 alone, 39 bases in frame from the first base. The chain is encoded by TRBV30 joined to TRBJ1-1; the D gene is unclear. The sequencing used whole blood, collected in connection with sensitization to the hapten diphenylcyclopropenone (DPC). This receptor was obtained from a woman aged 45-60 years with alopecia areata. Some clones in this sample may be carry-over from other donors' samples. The CDR3 reads CAWTPGTYTRAFF. Here is the DNA: TGTGCCTGGACCCCGGGAACCTACACTCGGGCTTTCTTT.